This TCR beta chain was identified during a study of neoadjuvant anti-PD-1 for oral cavity cancer listed by TCRdb under 2021. Study-wide context: Patients mostly received three to four biweekly doses of nivolumab at 3 mg/kg before curative-intent surgical resection. Under RECIST 1.1, a patient counted as a responder if showing complete response, partial response or stable disease, and as a non-responder if showing progression. Patients without progression received a fourth nivolumab dose around day 43 and underwent definitive surgical resection on days 50-56. The parent correlative cohort had about a dozen patients and a response rate of 33%. Points the paper makes about the study in general: A higher pretreatment blood Treg/Th17 ratio correlated with both higher pretreatment blood TCRbeta clonality and lower post-treatment tumor TCRbeta clonality. After neoadjuvant nivolumab, significantly higher T cell clonality (Gini index) was found within PBMCs in non-responders than in responders. Only a few patients per response group were included in the TCR analyses, and larger cohorts for validation were called for by the authors.

With respect to this clone: No antigen is known for it. The record has no base qualities; no much larger clone is one base away.

The time point tag for this specimen amounts to: after neoadjuvant nivolumab, at surgical resection. The patients had newly diagnosed stage II-IVA oral cavity squamous cell carcinoma and had not received any prior systemic or radiation treatment. The cohort was composed of patients with HPV-negative, locally advanced oral cavity squamous cell carcinoma. No culture maintenance or expansion was done, as the peripheral blood mononuclear cells went straight to analysis. Samples were obtained from a longitudinal correlative study of a single-arm phase II trial of neoadjuvant nivolumab in oral cavity squamous cell carcinoma. Subject-matched pre- and post-treatment PBMCs and tumors from three responders and three non-responders were subjected to genomic DNA-based TCRbeta sequencing. Peripheral blood mononuclear cells were collected before nivolumab treatment and were collected again after treatment, at the time of surgery. The Maxwell RSC DNA from Cells kit was used to isolate genomic DNA from PBMCs.

For deep sequencing, each PBMC sample was run in six replicates, with libraries mostly built from about 500 ng of input genomic DNA. The immunoSEQ hsTCRbeta kit was used to prepare TCRbeta libraries according to the manufacturer's instructions. The completed libraries were mixed into a single pool at 3 nM, then sequenced with an Illumina NovaSeq 6000 S4 flow cell. On the study's bioinformatics: Raw data preprocessing and quality control were performed with the immunoSEQ Analyzer. The analysis was restricted to productive rearrangements, with each unique CDR3 amino acid sequence defining a clonotype. Repertoire clonality was estimated as the Gini-Simpson index, which was calculated using the R package tcR. Gini indices were compared with Student's t test, and associations with tumor size change were assessed by Pearson correlation. In its TCRdb copy, this immuneACCESS table keeps in-frame sequences only and misses some clones. Where compared with another copy, unresolved V genes explain less than half of these, and the others have no known cause. Clone size and the V and J calls come from that table; the DNA yielded D and trimming. A total of over 30,000 clones appear in this sample, around four fifths of them only once. The top ten clones comprise 3.4% of the sample.

This receptor was taken from a person aged 35-79 years with oral cavity squamous cell carcinoma. The starting material was PBMCs, obtained after nivolumab (anti-PD-1) treatment.

The DNA reads as follows: TGTGCCAGCAGTGAAGACAGGGGAGGTACCTTAGGCACTGAAGCTTTCTTT. Its protein is CASSEDRGGTLGTEAFF. The chain uses TRBV2 and TRBJ1-1; TRBD1 matches 7 bases in the middle. The germline V gene provides CDR1 SNHLY and CDR2 FYNNEI. From the cysteine through the phenylalanine, the CDR3 covers 17 amino acids. Only CDR3 DNA remains: 51 bases, in frame from the first base. Trimming accounts for 1 base at V and 4 bases at J, while the number of junction bases matched to no gene is 12.